This entry is about one T cell receptor (beta chain). Its antigen remains unknown. 5'RACE, which relied on constant-segment primers, yielded TCR alpha and TCR beta cDNA libraries carrying sample barcodes and UMIs. TCRdb reprocessed the 5' RACE reads with MiXCR, giving one entry per CDR3 protein. This sample has around 200,000 distinct CDR3 sequences; 16% occur once, and the top ten carry 2% to 2.5%. The sample is drawn from a study of T-cell memory formation after mild COVID-19. Whole-study results and caveats: CD4+ contracting clones were found mainly in CM and EM, and CD8+ ones in EMRA.

The germline gives CDR1 DFQATT, CDR2 SNEGSKA (reference sequence). V lost 0 bases and J 0 bases, leaving 9 bases between the germline ends. The CDR3 sequence is 14 residues long. The sequence came from an adult woman who had mild COVID-19 (a few samples of this study predate the infection). Cell type and time point are not known. The V gene is TRBV20-1, the J gene TRBJ2-7; D gene uncertain. Sequences were obtained from PBMCs or a T cell subset sorted from them (not recorded which). Written as DNA, the CDR3 is TGCAGTGCTAGAGATGGCGGCTACTCCTACGAGCAGTACTTC. It encodes CSARDGGYSYEQYF.